This TCR beta chain was found in a study of blood T cell repertoires in COVID-19. Some clones are missing from TCRdb's copy, which holds only in-frame ones; the method was immunoSEQ multiplex PCR. The data show about 110,000 clones, roughly 70% seen once. Looked up from germline, CDR1 is SNHLY and CDR2 is FYNNEI. The V and J ends lost 3 bases and 1 base respectively, with 7 bases between them. This CDR3 has 14 residues. This clone was observed a single time. The clonotype comes from a human donor with acute or convalescent COVID-19. The donor label of this sample is uncertain. The sample consisted of peripheral blood. The V gene is TRBV2, the J gene TRBJ1-3, with D hard to call. As DNA, the CDR3 is TGTGCCAGCAGTGAGGCGGCGTCTGGAAACACCATATATTTT. Translating it yields CASSEAASGNTIYF.